This T cell receptor (beta chain) is from a study of blood T cell repertoires in COVID-19. Study-wide background: PBMCs, B-cell-depleted T cells, or T cells provided the cDNA or gDNA that made up the material.

The method was immunoSEQ multiplex PCR; TCRdb's version includes in-frame clones alone and lacks a portion of them. This sample yields approximately 260,000 clones, of which 88% are seen a single time; about 10% belongs to the top ten. Germline CDR1 is LNHDA and CDR2 is SQIVND (reference sequence). The V gene end was trimmed by 6 bases and the J gene end by 2 bases; junction bases not matched to a gene: 13. The CDR3 loop spans 17 amino acids. What was sequenced was peripheral blood. This clonotype was obtained from a woman between 65 and 79 years old with COVID-19, enrolled during active disease. The chain joins TRBV19 to TRBJ2-7; 10 positions agree with TRBD1. CDR3 DNA sequence: TGTGCCAGTAGCCGTTTTTCCGGGACAGGGGAAACCTACGAGCAGTACTTC. Translation: CASSRFSGTGETYEQYF.